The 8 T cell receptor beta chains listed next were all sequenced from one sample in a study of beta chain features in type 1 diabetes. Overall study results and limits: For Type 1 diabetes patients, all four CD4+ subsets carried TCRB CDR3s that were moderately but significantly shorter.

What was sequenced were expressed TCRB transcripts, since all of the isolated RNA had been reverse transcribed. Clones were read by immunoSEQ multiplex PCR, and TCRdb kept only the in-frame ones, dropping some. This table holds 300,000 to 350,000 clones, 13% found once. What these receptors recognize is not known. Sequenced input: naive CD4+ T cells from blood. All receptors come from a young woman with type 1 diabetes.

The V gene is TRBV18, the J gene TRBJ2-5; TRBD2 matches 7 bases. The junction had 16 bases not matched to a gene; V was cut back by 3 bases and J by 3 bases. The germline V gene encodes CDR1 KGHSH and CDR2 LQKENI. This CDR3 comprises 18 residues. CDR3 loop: CASSPRLLSGMIKETQYF. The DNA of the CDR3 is TGTGCCAGCTCACCCCGCTTGTTAAGCGGGATGATCAAAGAGACCCAGTACTTC.

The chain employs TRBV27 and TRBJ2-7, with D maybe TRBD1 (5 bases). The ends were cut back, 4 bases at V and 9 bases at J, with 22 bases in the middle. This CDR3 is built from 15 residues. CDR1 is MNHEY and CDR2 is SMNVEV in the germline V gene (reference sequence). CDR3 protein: CASSSWQGPVLGQYF. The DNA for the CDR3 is TGTGCCAGCAGTTCCTGGCAGGGCCCGGTCCTAGGGCAGTACTTC.

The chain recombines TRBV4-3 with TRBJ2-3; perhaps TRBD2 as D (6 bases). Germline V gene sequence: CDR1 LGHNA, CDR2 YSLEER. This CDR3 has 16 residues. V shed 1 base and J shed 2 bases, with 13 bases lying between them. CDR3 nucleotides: TGCGCCAGCAGCCAAGCTATGGCGGGAACCACAGATACGCAGTATTTT. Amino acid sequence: CASSQAMAGTTDTQYF.

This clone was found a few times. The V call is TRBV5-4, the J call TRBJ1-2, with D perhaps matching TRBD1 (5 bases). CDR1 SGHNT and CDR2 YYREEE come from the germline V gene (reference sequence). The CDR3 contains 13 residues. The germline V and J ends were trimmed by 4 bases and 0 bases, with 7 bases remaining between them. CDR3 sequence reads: CASSVTANYGYTF. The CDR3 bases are TGTGCCAGCAGCGTGACAGCTAACTATGGCTACACCTTC.

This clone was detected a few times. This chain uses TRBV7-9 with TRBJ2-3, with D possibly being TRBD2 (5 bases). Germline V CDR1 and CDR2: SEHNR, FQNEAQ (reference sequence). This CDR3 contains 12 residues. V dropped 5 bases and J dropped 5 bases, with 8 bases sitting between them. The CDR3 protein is CASSPAGDTQYF. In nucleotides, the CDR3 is TGTGCCAGCAGCCCTGCGGGAGATACGCAGTATTTT.

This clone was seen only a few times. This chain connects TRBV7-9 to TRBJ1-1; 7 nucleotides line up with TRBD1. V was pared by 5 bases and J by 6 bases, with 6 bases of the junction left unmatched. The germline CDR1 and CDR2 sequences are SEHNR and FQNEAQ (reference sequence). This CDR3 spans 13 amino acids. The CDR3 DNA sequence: TGTGCCAGCAGCCCCCGTCAGGGGGCTGAAGCTTTCTTT. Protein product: CASSPRQGAEAFF.

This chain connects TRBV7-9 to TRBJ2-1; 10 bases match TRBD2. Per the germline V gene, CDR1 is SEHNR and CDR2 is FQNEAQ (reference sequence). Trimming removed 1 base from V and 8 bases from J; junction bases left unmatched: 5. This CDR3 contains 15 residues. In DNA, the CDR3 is TGTGCCAGCAGCTTAGGAGCTAGCGGGAGTGATGAGCAGTTCTTC. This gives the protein CASSLGASGSDEQFF.

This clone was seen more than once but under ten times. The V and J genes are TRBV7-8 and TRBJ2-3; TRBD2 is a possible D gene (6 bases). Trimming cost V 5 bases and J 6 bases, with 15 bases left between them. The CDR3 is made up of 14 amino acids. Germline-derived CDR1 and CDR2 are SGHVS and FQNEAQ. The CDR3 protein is CASSHLATGDTQYF. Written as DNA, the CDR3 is TGTGCCAGCAGCCATCTAGCGACGGGGGATACGCAGTATTTT.